Below, one TCR beta chain is given with its context. Antigen: not known. At one end, the junction sequence differs from germline, possibly due to a read error. The sample originates from a study of cytomegalovirus exposure and HLA in healthy donors. Study information: There were approximately 85 million unique TCRs (from HLA-typed donors) in an early data release.

Germline CDR1 and CDR2: SSHAT and FNYEAQ (reference sequence). The CDR3 contains 14 residues. 13 Jbeta primers and 60 Vbeta primers were used for the PCR. TCRdb's copy holds only in-frame clones and misses some; the assay was immunoSEQ multiplex PCR. There are approximately 180,000 clones in the sample; approximately 70% occur only once, and approximately 1.8% lies in the top ten. The study's findings and limits: No immune exposure information besides CMV serostatus was available.

The TCR sequence derives from a woman in her twenties or thirties in good health and CMV-seronegative. Source material: PBMCs. The rearrangement links TRBV7-7 to TRBJ1-4; 7 bases align to TRBD1. The CDR3 loop is CASSPGQSSEKLFF. The CDR3, as DNA: TGTGCTAGCAGCCCGGGACAGAGTAGTGAAAAACTGTTTTTT.